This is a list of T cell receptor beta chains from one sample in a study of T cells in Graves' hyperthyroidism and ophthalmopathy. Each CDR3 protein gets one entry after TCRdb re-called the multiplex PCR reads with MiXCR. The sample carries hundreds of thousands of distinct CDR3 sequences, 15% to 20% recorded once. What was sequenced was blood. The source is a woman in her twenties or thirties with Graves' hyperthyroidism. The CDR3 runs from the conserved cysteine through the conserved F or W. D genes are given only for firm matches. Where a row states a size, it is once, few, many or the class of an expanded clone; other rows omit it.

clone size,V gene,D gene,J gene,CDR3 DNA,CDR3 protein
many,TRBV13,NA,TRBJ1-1,TGTGCCAGCAGCTTTGAGTACACTGAAGCTTTCTTT,CASSFEYTEAFF
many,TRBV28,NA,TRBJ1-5,TGTGCCAGCAGTTTCGGGGCAGGGGATCCCCATCAGCCCCAGCATTTT,CASSFGAGDPHQPQHF
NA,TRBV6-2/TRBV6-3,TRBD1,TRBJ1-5,TGTGCCAGCAGTTCATCTCAAGGGGGCGCAGGGCAGCCCCAGCATTTT,CASSSSQGGAGQPQHF
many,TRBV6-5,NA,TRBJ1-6,TGTGCCAGCAGTTACGACAGGAGTAATTCACCCCTCCACTTT,CASSYDRSNSPLHF
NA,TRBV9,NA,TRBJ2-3,TGTGCCAGCAGCGTAGACACAGGGGAGGGCACAGATACGCAGTATTTT,CASSVDTGEGTDTQYF
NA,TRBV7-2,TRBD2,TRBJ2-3,TGTGCCAGCAGCTTAGTTAGCGGGAGTTTTGTTGTAGATACGCAGTATTTT,CASSLVSGSFVVDTQYF
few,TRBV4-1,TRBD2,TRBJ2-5,TGCGCCAGCAGCCAAGGGAGGGTAGCGGGCCACCAAGAGACCCAGTACTTC,CASSQGRVAGHQETQYF
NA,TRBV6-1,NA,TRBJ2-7,TGTGCCAGCAGTATGGGTGGCGGCTACGAGCAGTACTTC,CASSMGGGYEQYF
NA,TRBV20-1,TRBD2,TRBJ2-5,TGCAGTGCTGCTAGCGGCCAAGAGACCCAGTACTTC,CSAASGQETQYF
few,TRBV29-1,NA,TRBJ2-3,TGCAGCGTTGGCTCAGATACGCAGTATTTT,CSVGSDTQYF
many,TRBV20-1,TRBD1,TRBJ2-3,TGCAGTGCTATACCGGGACAGAGCACAGATACGCAGTATTTT,CSAIPGQSTDTQYF
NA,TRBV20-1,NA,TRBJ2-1,TGCAGTGCAAGCAGGAGGCTCGGCAGTGAGCAGTTCTTC,CSASRRLGSEQFF
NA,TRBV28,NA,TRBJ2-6,TGTGCCAGCAGTTTAACAGAAATCTCTGGGGCCAACGTCCTGACTTTC,CASSLTEISGANVLTF
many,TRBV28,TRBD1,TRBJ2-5,TGTGCCAGCAGTTTGCCGGGACAGGGACAAGAGACCCAGTACTTC,CASSLPGQGQETQYF
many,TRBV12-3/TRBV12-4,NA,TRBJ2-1,TGTGCCAGCAGTTTAGCTCGCCGTAGCTCCTACAATGAGCAGTTCTTC,CASSLARRSSYNEQFF
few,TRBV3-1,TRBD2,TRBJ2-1,TGTGCCAGCAGCCAGATGACTAGCGGGAGACGGGATGAGCAGTTCTTC,CASSQMTSGRRDEQFF
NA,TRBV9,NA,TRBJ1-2,TGTGCCAGCAGCACCCGGTCCCGGGGACATGGCTACACCTTC,CASSTRSRGHGYTF
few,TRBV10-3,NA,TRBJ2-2,TGTGCCATCACCACGTCCGGGATAGGGGCGACCGGGGAGCTGTTTTTT,CAITTSGIGATGELFF
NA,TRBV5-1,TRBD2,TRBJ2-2,TGCGCCAGCCGCCGCGAGGGGCGGGAGGGCCACGCCGGGGAGCTGTTTTTT,CASRREGREGHAGELFF
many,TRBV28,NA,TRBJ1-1,TGTGCCAGCAGTTTACGACAGAGAGAAGCTTTCTTT,CASSLRQREAFF
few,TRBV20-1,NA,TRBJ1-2,TGCAGTGCTAGGGGGACCTATGGCTACACCTTC,CSARGTYGYTF
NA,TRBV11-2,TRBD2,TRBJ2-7,TGTGCCAGCAGCTTTTCCCACCTAGCGGCCTACGAGCAGTACTTC,CASSFSHLAAYEQYF
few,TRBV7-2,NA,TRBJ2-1,TGTGCCAGCAGCTTATTTAGCGGCCTGGGAAATGAGCAGTTCTTC,CASSLFSGLGNEQFF
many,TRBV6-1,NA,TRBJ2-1,TGTGCCAGCCTACAAGGGAGCTCCTACAATGAGCAGTTCTTC,CASLQGSSYNEQFF
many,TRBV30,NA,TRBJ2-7,TGTGCCTGGAGTGGAGGACTGAGCTCCTACGAGCAGTACTTC,CAWSGGLSSYEQYF
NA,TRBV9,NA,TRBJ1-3,TGTGCCAGCAGCGTAGAACCCAGCTCTGGAAACACCATATATTTT,CASSVEPSSGNTIYF
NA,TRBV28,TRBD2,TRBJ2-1,TGTGCCAGCAGCCCCAGACTAGCTAGAGAGCAGTTCTTC,CASSPRLAREQFF
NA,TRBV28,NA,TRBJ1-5,TGTGCCAGCAGGTCGCATAGCAATCAGCCCCAGCATTTT,CASRSHSNQPQHF
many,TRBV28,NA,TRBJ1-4,TGTGCCAGCAGTTCGTATAGGGAGCTAAGCGAAAAACTGTTTTTT,CASSSYRELSEKLFF
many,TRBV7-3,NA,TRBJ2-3,TGTGCCAGCAGCCCCCTGACTAGTTCCACAGATACGCAGTATTTT,CASSPLTSSTDTQYF
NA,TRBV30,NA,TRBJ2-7,TGTGCCTGGAGGACAGGGCGGGGAACCTACGAGCAGTACTTC,CAWRTGRGTYEQYF
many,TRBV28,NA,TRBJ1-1,TGTGCCAGCAGTTTCATAGGCGGCGGCCCTGAAGCTTTCTTT,CASSFIGGGPEAFF
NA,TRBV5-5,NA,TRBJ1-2,TGTGCCAGCAGTGTTCCAGCCCTTTTCTATGGCTACGCCTTC,CASSVPALFYGYAF
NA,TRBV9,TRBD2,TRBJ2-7,TGTGCCAGCAGCGGACTAGCGGGAGGGCACGAGCAGTACTTC,CASSGLAGGHEQYF
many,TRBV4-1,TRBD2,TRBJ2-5,TGCGCCAGCAGCCAAGTCGTTCTCCTAGCGGGCCAAGAGACCCAGTACTTC,CASSQVVLLAGQETQYF
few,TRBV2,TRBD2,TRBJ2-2,TGTGCCAGCTGGGGGGGGAACACCGGGGAGCTGTTTTTT,CASWGGNTGELFF
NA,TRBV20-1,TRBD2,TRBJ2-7,TGCAGTGCTAGAGGCCTAGCGGGGGGTAAAAGTTCCTACGAGCAGTACTTC,CSARGLAGGKSSYEQYF
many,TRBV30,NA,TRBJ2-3,TGTGCCTGGAGAAGTGGTCCGATGAGTACAGATACGCAGTATTTT,CAWRSGPMSTDTQYF
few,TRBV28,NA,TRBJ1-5,TGTGCCAGCACGCACAGCGCCTACAATCAGCCCCAGCATTTT,CASTHSAYNQPQHF
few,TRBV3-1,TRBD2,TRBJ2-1,TGTGCCAGCAGCCAATTGGCGGGAGTTGAGCAGTTCTTC,CASSQLAGVEQFF
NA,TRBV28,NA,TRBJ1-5,TGTGCCAGCAGTTTACGGGGGAAGGGGAGCAATCAGCCCCAGCATTTT,CASSLRGKGSNQPQHF
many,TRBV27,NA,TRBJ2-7,TGTGCCAGCAGTTTATCGGCAGGGGGACTCGAGCAGTACTTC,CASSLSAGGLEQYF